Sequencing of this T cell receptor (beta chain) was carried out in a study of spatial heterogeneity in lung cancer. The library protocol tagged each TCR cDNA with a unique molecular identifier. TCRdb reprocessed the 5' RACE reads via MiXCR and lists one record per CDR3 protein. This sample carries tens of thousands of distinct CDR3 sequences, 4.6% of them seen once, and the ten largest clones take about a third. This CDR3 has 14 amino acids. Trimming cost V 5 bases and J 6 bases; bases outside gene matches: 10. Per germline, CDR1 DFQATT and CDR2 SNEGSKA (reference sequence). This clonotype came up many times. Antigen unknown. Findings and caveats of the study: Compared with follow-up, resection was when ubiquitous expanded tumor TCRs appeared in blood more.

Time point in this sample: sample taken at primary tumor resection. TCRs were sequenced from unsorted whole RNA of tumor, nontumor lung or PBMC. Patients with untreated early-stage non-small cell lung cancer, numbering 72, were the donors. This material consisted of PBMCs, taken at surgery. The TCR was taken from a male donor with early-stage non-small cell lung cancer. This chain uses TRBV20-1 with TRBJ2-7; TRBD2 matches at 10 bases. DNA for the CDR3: TGCAGTGCTGGGGGAACCAGCGGGAGGGGCGAGCAGTACTTC. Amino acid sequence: CSAGGTSGRGEQYF.